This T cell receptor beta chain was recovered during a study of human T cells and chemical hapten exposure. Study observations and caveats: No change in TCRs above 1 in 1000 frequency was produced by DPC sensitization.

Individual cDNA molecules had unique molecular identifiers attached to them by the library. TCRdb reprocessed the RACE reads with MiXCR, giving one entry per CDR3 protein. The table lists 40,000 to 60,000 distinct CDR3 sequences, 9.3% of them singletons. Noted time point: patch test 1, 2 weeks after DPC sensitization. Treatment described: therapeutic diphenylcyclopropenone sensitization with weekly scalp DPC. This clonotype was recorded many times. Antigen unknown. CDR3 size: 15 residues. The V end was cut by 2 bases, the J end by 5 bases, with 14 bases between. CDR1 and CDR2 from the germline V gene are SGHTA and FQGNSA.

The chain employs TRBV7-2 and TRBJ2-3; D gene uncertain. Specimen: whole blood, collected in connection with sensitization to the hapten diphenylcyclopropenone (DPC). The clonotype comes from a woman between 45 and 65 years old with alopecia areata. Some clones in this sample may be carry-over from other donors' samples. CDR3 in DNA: TGTGCCAGCAGCTTATCCCCCATGGTCCGAGATACGCAGTATTTT. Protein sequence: CASSLSPMVRDTQYF.